The clone carrying this TCR beta chain has just a few counts. Its antigen is not known. The CDR3 has 15 residues. The germline V gene encodes CDR1 SEHNR and CDR2 FQNEAQ (reference sequence). V trimming: 3 bases; J trimming: 5 bases; junction bases outside the gene matches: 6. The sample is drawn from a study of neurological immune-mediated disorders. Regarding the study as a whole: None of the CDR3 amino acid sequences in expanded clones turned up in more than one subject, which points to private repertoires in all groups.

From 15-18 subjects, each sequencing run yielded over 160 million TCR-beta sequences. TCRdb reprocessed the 5' RACE reads with MiXCR, giving one entry per CDR3 protein. Here the sample spans tens of thousands of distinct CDR3 sequences, 2.5% to 3% being singletons. This clonotype was obtained from a woman between 25 and 40 years old with multiple sclerosis. The genes are TRBV7-9 and TRBJ2-7, with 11 bases fitting TRBD1. What was sequenced was PBMCs. The CDR3 is CASSFGQGAVDEQYF. The CDR3 DNA reads TGTGCCAGCAGCTTCGGACAGGGGGCGGTGGACGAGCAGTACTTC.